This entry lists 31 T cell receptor beta chains sequenced from one sample in a study of CD8+ T cells in alopecia areata (dated by TCRdb to between 2017 and 2018). The time point label of this sample denotes: around 28 days on oral tofacitinib. What this sample's treatment or condition label stands for: oral pan-JAK inhibitor, 5-10 mg twice daily. The library came from the immunoSEQ multiplex PCR assay. For TCR sequencing, RNA was extracted from every sample and reverse transcribed into cDNA to serve as template. In its TCRdb copy, this immuneACCESS table keeps in-frame sequences only and misses some clones. Where compared with another copy, unresolved V genes explain less than half of these, and the others have no known cause. Here the sample has 65,000 to 75,000 clones; around 29% occur a single time. Together, the top ten hold about 16% of the sample. The material sequenced was CD8+ T cells sorted from blood, taken at week 4, from a patient treated with tofacitinib. All receptors come from a human donor with alopecia areata.

The chain uses TRBV7-9 and TRBJ2-3; D gene unclear. Trimming took 7 bases from V and 4 from J, leaving 18 bases between them. The germline gives CDR1 SEHNR, CDR2 FQNEAQ (reference sequence). The CDR3 totals 15 residues. The CDR3 reads CASILHQAVADTQYF. CDR3 bases: TGTGCCAGCATACTCCATCAGGCCGTGGCAGATACGCAGTATTTT.

Here the CDR3 reads CASSGQGAFYGYTF. The CDR3 DNA reads TGTGCCAGCAGTGGACAGGGGGCCTTCTATGGCTACACCTTC. V gene TRBV6-1 combines with J gene TRBJ1-2, with TRBD1 matching 10 bases. Germline values: CDR1 MNHNS, CDR2 SASEGT. The CDR3 is 14 residues long. Trimming at V came to 4 bases and at J to 4 bases, leaving 3 bases not matched to a gene.

This chain uses TRBV7-9 with TRBJ2-5; D may match TRBD1 or TRBD2 (7 bases each). With 6 bases removed from V and 11 bases from J, the gap between germline ends came to 16 bases. The CDR3 is made up of 12 amino acids. Germline-derived CDR1 and CDR2 are SEHNR and FQNEAQ (reference sequence). The CDR3 loop is CASSPTGREQYF. The CDR3 region has the DNA TGTGCCAGCAGTCCGACAGGGAGGGAGCAGTACTTC.

In this sample, this clone turned up many times. The rearrangement links TRBV19 to TRBJ2-6; possible D gene TRBD2, 6 bases. V was trimmed by 6 bases and J by 1 base, leaving 10 bases between them. Germline loops: CDR1 LNHDA, CDR2 SQIVND (reference sequence). The CDR3 contains 15 residues. For the CDR3, the DNA is TGTGCCAGTAGCCACGGGGGTTCTGGGGCCAACGTCCTGACTTTC. Its protein product is CASSHGGSGANVLTF.

The table lists this clone with a few counts. The genes are TRBV7-2 and TRBJ2-7; 7 bases agree with TRBD2. The CDR3 extends over 15 amino acids. Looked up from germline, CDR1 is SGHTA and CDR2 is FQGNSA. Unmatched junction bases numbered 10, after V lost 5 bases and J lost 3 bases. The CDR3 DNA reads TGTGCCAGCAGCCTAACGACTAGCCGAAGCTACGAGCAGTACTTC. Encoded protein: CASSLTTSRSYEQYF.

The gene calls are TRBV29-1 and TRBJ2-5; a weak D match, TRBD1 (6 bases). There are 15 residues in the CDR3. Per the germline V gene, CDR1 is SQVTM and CDR2 is ANQGSEA. The V end lost 3 bases, the J end lost 0 bases, and 14 bases lay between the germline ends. The CDR3 DNA follows: TGCAGCGTTGAGGATGGGGGCGCCAACCAAGAGACCCAGTACTTC. Encoded protein: CSVEDGGANQETQYF.

This chain links TRBV5-4 with TRBJ2-2, with D possibly matching TRBD1 (6 bases). The CDR3 is 16 amino acids. The germline V and J ends were trimmed by 4 bases and 4 bases, with 17 bases remaining between them. Germline assignment: CDR1 SGHNT and CDR2 YYREEE (reference sequence). The CDR3 region is CASSHPRRGGTGELFF. CDR3 coding DNA: TGTGCCAGCAGCCACCCTCGCAGGGGCGGCACCGGGGAGCTGTTTTTT.

This sequence joins TRBV29-1 and TRBJ1-2; D ambiguous. V was clipped by 1 base and J by 7 bases, with 10 bases between them. Looked up from germline, CDR1 is SQVTM and CDR2 is ANQGSEA. The CDR3 extends over 12 amino acids. Here the CDR3 reads CSVEGSGLGYTF. CDR3 coding DNA: TGCAGCGTTGAAGGTAGTGGACTTGGCTACACCTTC. Supplemented by reference TRBV29-1 and TRBJ1-2, the full variable domain reads SAVISQKPSRDICQRGTSLTIQCQVDSQVTMMFWYRQQPGQSLTLIATANQGSEATYESGFVIDKFPISRPNLTFSTLTVSNMSPEDSSIYLCSVEGSGLGYTFGSGTRLTVV.

The count of this clone is one. The CDR3 DNA reads TGTGCCAGCAGTCCATCCAGGTCGTATGGCTACACCTTC. This encodes CASSPSRSYGYTF. The rearrangement uses TRBV27 and TRBJ1-2, with D uncertain. Germline lookup yields CDR1 MNHEY and CDR2 SMNVEV (reference sequence). The CDR3 has 13 residues. Between the trimmed V and J ends, which lost 5 bases and 5 bases, there was a span of 12 bases.

The chain combines TRBV29-1 with TRBJ2-7; 7 bases match TRBD1. Losses at the gene ends were 4 bases for V and 1 base for J; bases not matched to a gene: 4. This CDR3 has 13 residues. Germline V CDR1 and CDR2: SQVTM, ANQGSEA. The CDR3 spells CSVVRQGSYEQYF. The CDR3 DNA sequence: TGCAGCGTTGTGAGACAGGGTTCCTACGAGCAGTACTTC.

This clone has just a few counts. J is TRBJ2-7 and V is TRBV29-1; 11 positions agree with TRBD2. CDR1 is SQVTM, CDR2 ANQGSEA, per germline. There are 14 residues in the CDR3. V lost 1 base, J lost 4 bases, and 3 bases stayed unmatched. For the CDR3, the DNA is TGCAGCGTTGAAGGACTAGCGGGACAGTACGAGCAGTACTTC. Residues: CSVEGLAGQYEQYF.

This clone came up a few times. The rearrangement uses TRBV14 and TRBJ1-3, with D unresolved. CDR3 size: 11 residues. Germline assignment: CDR1 SGHDN and CDR2 FVKESK. Trimming removed 4 bases from V and 4 bases from J, with 2 bases in between. CDR3 sequence: CASSPGNTIYF. The CDR3 DNA reads TGTGCCAGCAGCCCCGGAAACACCATATATTTT.

This chain joins TRBV29-1 and TRBJ1-2; 7 nucleotides line up with TRBD1. Germline trimming cut 7 bases from V and 2 bases from J; bases unmatched to any gene: 7. Germline V CDR1 and CDR2: SQVTM, ANQGSEA. This CDR3 spans 13 amino acids. The CDR3 loop reads CSAAGQINYGYTF. The CDR3 bases are TGCAGCGCCGCGGGACAGATAAACTATGGCTACACCTTC.

CDR3 in DNA: TGCAGCATTTGGGACAGCACACCAGGCGAGCAGTACTTC. Residues: CSIWDSTPGEQYF. The J gene is TRBJ2-7, the V gene TRBV29-1; 7 bases align to TRBD1. CDR1 is SQVTM and CDR2 is ANQGSEA in the germline V gene. There are 13 residues in the CDR3. J gave up 6 bases and V 8 bases, and 13 bases lay outside the gene matches.

The chain is built from TRBV6-5 and TRBJ1-2; 9 positions agree with TRBD1. With V trimmed by 7 bases and J by 8 bases, 8 bases remained unmatched. Germline CDR1 and CDR2: MNHEY and SVGAGI. This CDR3 comprises 13 residues. CDR3: CASTPQGAHGYTF. CDR3 in DNA: TGTGCCAGCACCCCACAGGGGGCCCACGGCTACACCTTC.

This chain joins TRBV15 and TRBJ2-5, with D tentatively TRBD2 (6 bases). V lost 3 bases, J lost 0 bases, and 8 bases lay in between. The germline gives CDR1 LNHNV, CDR2 YYDKDF (reference sequence). The CDR3 covers 14 residues. The CDR3 region is CATSRRGYQETQYF. The CDR3 coding sequence is TGTGCCACCAGCAGGCGGGGTTACCAAGAGACCCAGTACTTC.

The rearrangement uses TRBV11-2 and TRBJ2-3; D gene ambiguous. The CDR3 sequence is 14 residues long. Trimming took off 4 bases at V and 0 bases at J, with 8 bases between the two ends. Germline CDR1 reads SGHAT; CDR2 reads FQNNGV. The CDR3 nucleotides read TGTGCCAGCAGCTCAGCAGGAAGCACAGATACGCAGTATTTT. Amino acid sequence: CASSSAGSTDTQYF.

V and J are TRBV6-6 and TRBJ2-7; D may be TRBD1 (5 bases). Per germline, CDR1 MNHNY and CDR2 SVGAGI (reference sequence). Trimming cost V 2 bases and J 0 bases, with 11 bases left between them. CDR3 length: 15 amino acids. CDR3 bases: TGTGCCAGCAGTTACCAAGAGACAGCCTCCTACGAGCAGTACTTC. Its protein is CASSYQETASYEQYF.

The rearrangement joins TRBV29-1 to TRBJ2-5, with TRBD1 matching over 7 bases. Germline values: CDR1 SQVTM, CDR2 ANQGSEA. The CDR3 runs 13 residues. J lost 2 bases, V lost 7 bases, and 7 bases had no gene match. DNA of the CDR3: TGCAGCGAGCAGAGGGGGCTACAAGAGACCCAGTACTTC. This sequence encodes CSEQRGLQETQYF.

The gene calls are TRBV7-2 and TRBJ2-1; 9 bases map to TRBD1. The junction had 8 bases not matched to a gene; V was cut back by 4 bases and J by 7 bases. The CDR3 consists of 15 residues. Looked up from germline, CDR1 is SGHTA and CDR2 is FQGNSA. CDR3 in DNA: TGTGCCAGCAGCTCGCGGGGACAGGGTGGGAATGAGCAGTTCTTC. Translated, it gives CASSSRGQGGNEQFF. Supplemented by reference TRBV7-2 and TRBJ2-1, the full variable domain reads GAGVSQSPSNKVTEKGKDVELRCDPISGHTALYWYRQSLGQGLEFLIYFQGNSAPDKSGLPSDRFSAERTGGSVSTLTIQRTQQEDSAVYLCASSSRGQGGNEQFFGPGTRLTVL.

The CDR3 loop is CASMRGTEAFF. CDR3 sequence (DNA): TGTGCCAGCATGAGGGGGACTGAAGCTTTCTTT. This chain uses TRBV6-8 with TRBJ1-1; a possible D gene is TRBD1 (6 bases). Per the germline V gene, CDR1 is MNHGY and CDR2 is SAAAGT. V gave up 7 bases and J gave up 5 bases, with 8 bases separating them. The CDR3 is 11 amino acids.

The chain carries TRBV7-2 and TRBJ2-1; no clear D gene. V was pared by 5 bases and J by 9 bases, with 11 bases between. The germline CDR1 and CDR2 sequences are SGHTA and FQGNSA. This CDR3 has 12 residues. The CDR3 DNA follows: TGTGCCAGCAGCCCCTCTGTCGTTGAGCAGTTCTTC. Its protein is CASSPSVVEQFF.

The chain couples TRBV28 to TRBJ1-5, with unresolved D. The CDR3 totals 15 residues. Germline V gives CDR1 MDHEN, CDR2 SYDVKM. Trimming took off 3 bases at V and 5 bases at J, with 14 bases between the two ends. Here the CDR3 reads CASSLNPRVYQPQHF. Written as DNA, the CDR3 is TGTGCCAGCAGTTTGAACCCCCGGGTATATCAGCCCCAGCATTTT. The variable domain in full, completed from reference TRBV28 and TRBJ1-5, reads DVKVTQSSRYLVKRTGEKVFLECVQDMDHENMFWYRQDPGLGLRLIYFSYDVKMKEKGDIPEGYSVSREKKERFSLILESASTNQTSMYLCASSLNPRVYQPQHFGDGTRLSIL.

V gene TRBV30 combines with J gene TRBJ1-2; possible D gene TRBD1, 6 bases. The CDR3 has 12 amino acids. Germline assignment: CDR1 GTSNPN and CDR2 SVGIG (reference sequence). The V end was cut by 5 bases, the J end by 7 bases, with 14 bases between. In DNA, the CDR3 is TGTGCCTGGGCAAGGGGGGAAGGTGGCTACACCTTC. Its protein is CAWARGEGGYTF.

This clone was recorded a few times. This chain links TRBV4-1 with TRBJ1-2; the match to TRBD1 covers 11 bases. Trimming at V came to 0 bases and at J to 2 bases, leaving 5 bases not matched to a gene. The CDR3 consists of 17 residues. Germline CDR1 MGHRA, CDR2 YSYEKL. CDR3 sequence reads: CASSQEWTGGINYGYTF. Here the CDR3 DNA reads TGCGCCAGCAGCCAAGAATGGACAGGGGGCATCAACTATGGCTACACCTTC.

This chain's CDR3 is CASSEYVGSSYNEQFF. CDR3 in DNA: TGTGCCAGCAGTGAATATGTCGGGAGTTCCTACAATGAGCAGTTCTTC. V and J are TRBV25-1 and TRBJ2-1; D may be TRBD2 (6 bases). V shed 0 bases and J shed 1 base, with 10 bases lying between them. Germline V gives CDR1 MGHDK, CDR2 SYGVNS. This CDR3 is 16 amino acids long. The full variable domain, in which reference TRBV25-1 and TRBJ2-1 provide the parts outside the CDR3, is EADIYQTPRYLVIGTGKKITLECSQTMGHDKMYWYQQDPGMELHLIHYSYGVNSTEKGDLSSESTVSRIRTEHFPLTLESARPSHTSQYLCASSEYVGSSYNEQFFGPGTRLTVL.

The chain recombines TRBV2 with TRBJ2-1, with 8 bases identical to TRBD1. There are 13 residues in the CDR3. Per germline, CDR1 SNHLY and CDR2 FYNNEI. J gave up 6 bases and V 7 bases, and 5 bases lay outside the gene matches. The DNA for the CDR3 is TGTGCCAGCAACCCAGACAGGGGCAATGAGCAGTTCTTC. It yields the protein CASNPDRGNEQFF.

The genes are TRBV2 and TRBJ2-7, with 7 bases matching TRBD1. Germline V gene data show CDR1 as SNHLY and CDR2 as FYNNEI. V shed 4 bases, J shed 6 bases, and the junction held 3 bases outside the gene matches. The CDR3 spans 12 residues. This CDR3 reads CASSATGVEQYF. CDR3 DNA sequence: TGTGCCAGCAGTGCCACAGGGGTCGAGCAGTACTTC. The full variable domain, with the rest looked up from reference TRBV2 and TRBJ2-7, is EPEVTQTPSHQVTQMGQEVILRCVPISNHLYFYWYRQILGQKVEFLVSFYNNEISEKSEIFDDQFSVERPDGSNFTLKIRSTKLEDSAMYFCASSATGVEQYFGPGTRLTVT.

This clone turned up a few times. This rearrangement joins TRBV7-2 to TRBJ2-7, with 8 bases lining up with TRBD2. The CDR3 contains 18 residues. CDR1 is SGHTA, CDR2 FQGNSA, per germline. The junction had 13 bases not matched to a gene; V was cut back by 3 bases and J by 0 bases. In nucleotides, the CDR3 is TGTGCCAGCAGCTTTAGGACTAGCTTTGGAACTCGCTCCTACGAGCAGTACTTC. Its translation is CASSFRTSFGTRSYEQYF. The full variable domain, in which reference TRBV7-2 and TRBJ2-7 provide the parts outside the CDR3, is GAGVSQSPSNKVTEKGKDVELRCDPISGHTALYWYRQSLGQGLEFLIYFQGNSAPDKSGLPSDRFSAERTGGSVSTLTIQRTQQEDSAVYLCASSFRTSFGTRSYEQYFGPGTRLTVT.

This clone has only a few counts. V is TRBV29-1 and J is TRBJ2-1; the D is unclear. V was clipped by 5 bases and J by 3 bases, with 8 bases between them. The length of the CDR3 is 12 residues. Germline V CDR1 and CDR2: SQVTM, ANQGSEA. In nucleotides, the CDR3 is TGCAGCGTTCCGGACGGCTACAATGAGCAGTTCTTC. This encodes CSVPDGYNEQFF.

This clone was seen more than once but under ten times. The sample contains more than one DNA sequence encoding this CDR3. The chain recombines TRBV30 with TRBJ2-7; D gene uncertain. This CDR3 contains 11 residues. The ends were cut back, 3 bases at V and 1 base at J, with 4 bases in the middle. Germline CDR1 and CDR2: GTSNPN and SVGIG (reference sequence). CDR3 loop: CAWSESYEQYF. As DNA, the CDR3 is TGTGCCTGGAGCGAGTCCTACGAGCAGTACTTC. Full variable domain (outside the CDR3, taken from reference TRBV30 and TRBJ2-7): SQTIHQWPATLVQPVGSPLSLECTVEGTSNPNLYWYRQAAGRGLQLLFYSVGIGQISSEVPQNLSASRPQDRQFILSSKKLLLSDSGFYLCAWSESYEQYFGPGTRLTVT.